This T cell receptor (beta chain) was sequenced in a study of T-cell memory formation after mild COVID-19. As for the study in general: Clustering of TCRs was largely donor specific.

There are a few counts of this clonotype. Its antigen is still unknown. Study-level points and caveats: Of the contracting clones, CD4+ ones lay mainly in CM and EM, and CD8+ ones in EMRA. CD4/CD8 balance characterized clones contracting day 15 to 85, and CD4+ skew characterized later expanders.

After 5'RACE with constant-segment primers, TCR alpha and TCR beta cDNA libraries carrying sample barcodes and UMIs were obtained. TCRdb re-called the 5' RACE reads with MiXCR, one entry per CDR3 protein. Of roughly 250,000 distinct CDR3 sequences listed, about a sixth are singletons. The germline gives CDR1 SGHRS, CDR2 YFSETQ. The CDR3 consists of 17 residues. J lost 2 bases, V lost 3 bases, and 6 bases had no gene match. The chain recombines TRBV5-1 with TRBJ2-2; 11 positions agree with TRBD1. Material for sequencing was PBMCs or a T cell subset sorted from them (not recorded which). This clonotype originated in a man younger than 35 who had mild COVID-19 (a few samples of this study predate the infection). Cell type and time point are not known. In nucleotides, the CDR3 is TGCGCCAGCAGCTCCCCCGGGACAGGGGGAAACACCGGGGAGCTGTTTTTT. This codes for CASSSPGTGGNTGELFF.